Each of the 24 T cell receptor beta chains below was sequenced from the same sample in a study of T-cell reconstitution after alpha-beta-depleted transplantation in children. Library preparation (for TCRbeta) was performed with unique molecular identifiers. A single record per CDR3 protein comes from TCRdb applying MiXCR to the PCR reads. The repertoire holds about 500,000 distinct CDR3 sequences, over 25% seen once, with under 3% in the top ten. The specimen was PBMCs from the stem cell graft donor, collected from the stem cell graft. The receptors shown here come from a human donor who donated a stem cell graft to a child with aplastic anemia.

The rearrangement joins TRBV12-3 or TRBV12-4 to TRBJ2-4, with 8 nucleotides matching TRBD1. The CDR3 extends over 13 amino acids. V gave up 6 bases and J gave up 8 bases; unmatched junction bases: 6. In nucleotides, the CDR3 is TGTGCCAGCAGCACAGGGGGGAAGGACATTCAGTACTTC. Its translation is CASSTGGKDIQYF.

In this sample, this clonotype turned up a few times. This rearrangement joins TRBV20-1 to TRBJ2-1, with 8 bases matching TRBD2. The CDR3 totals 13 residues. Germline V gene lookup returns CDR1 DFQATT and CDR2 SNEGSKA (reference sequence). The junction had 9 bases not matched to a gene; V was cut back by 7 bases and J by 7 bases. CDR3 coding DNA: TGCAGTGTCGATACGGGAGGGCCTAATGAGCAGTTCTTC. Translation: CSVDTGGPNEQFF.

The CDR3 protein is CACFRSGEQYF. The CDR3 coding sequence is TGTGCCTGTTTTAGAAGTGGGGAGCAGTACTTC. The rearrangement uses TRBV30 and TRBJ2-7; D is unclear. This CDR3 is built from 11 residues. V was pared by 6 bases and J by 7 bases, with 13 bases between. CDR1 and CDR2 (germline): GTSNPN, SVGIG (reference sequence). The variable domain in full, completed from reference TRBV30 and TRBJ2-7, reads SQTIHQWPATLVQPVGSPLSLECTVEGTSNPNLYWYRQAAGRGLQLLFYSVGIGQISSEVPQNLSASRPQDRQFILSSKKLLLSDSGFYLCACFRSGEQYFGPGTRLTVT.

In this sample, this clonotype turned up a few times. The chain employs TRBV18 and TRBJ2-3; D uncertain. The V gene's germline CDR1 is KGHSH and CDR2 LQKENI. Between the trimmed V and J ends, which lost 4 bases and 0 bases, there was a span of 14 bases. CDR3 length: 16 residues. The CDR3 is CASSLLPAESTDTQYF. The CDR3 region has the DNA TGTGCCAGCTCACTTCTGCCCGCGGAAAGCACAGATACGCAGTATTTT.

The V and J genes are TRBV6-5 and TRBJ1-3; no reliable D call. V dropped 0 bases and J dropped 2 bases, with 11 bases sitting between them. CDR1 MNHEY and CDR2 SVGAGI come from the germline V gene. There are 16 residues in the CDR3. CDR3 coding DNA: TGTGCCAGCAGTTACTCCGAGTCTAGGGCTGGAAACACCATATATTTT. Translated, it gives CASSYSESRAGNTIYF.

The chain carries TRBV7-9 and TRBJ2-7; D not resolved. This CDR3 contains 14 residues. From germline, CDR1 is SEHNR and CDR2 FQNEAQ (reference sequence). The ends were cut back, 5 bases at V and 4 bases at J, with 15 bases in the middle. For the CDR3, the DNA is TGTGCCAGCAGCACACGGCCCTGGAATTACGAGCAGTACGTC. Its protein is CASSTRPWNYEQYV.

V is TRBV27 and J is TRBJ1-2; D remains ambiguous. The length of the CDR3 is 17 residues. Germline CDR1 MNHEY, CDR2 SMNVEV (reference sequence). V was clipped by 3 bases and J by 4 bases, with 21 bases between them. The DNA for the CDR3 is TGTGCCAGCAGTTTCACCCTAGGCGGGGAGGGAGGCTATGGCTACACCTTC. The encoded protein is CASSFTLGGEGGYGYTF.

The rearrangement links TRBV21-1 to TRBJ2-7; TRBD2 was called by the table and not checked on the DNA. TRBV21-1 has pseudogene status. The CDR3 length is 15 residues. The CDR3 DNA follows: TGTGCCAGCAGCAAAAGAAGAGATAGCGGCTACGAGCAGTACGTC. It is translated as CASSKRRDSGYEQYV.

Only a few counts were recorded for this clonotype. V usage is TRBV29-1 and J usage is TRBJ1-2; 9 bases fit TRBD1. CDR3 length equals 12 residues. CDR1 and CDR2 from the germline V gene are SQVTM and ANQGSEA. J was trimmed by 6 bases and V by 5 bases; bases with no gene match: 4. Written as DNA, the CDR3 is TGCAGCGTTTCCAGACAGGGGGATGGCTACACCTTC. Its protein is CSVSRQGDGYTF.

In this sample, this clonotype turned up a few times. V gene TRBV10-3 combines with J gene TRBJ2-5; 12 positions agree with TRBD2. CDR3 length: 19 amino acids. The J segment lost 4 bases and the V segment lost 0 bases, leaving 12 bases of the junction unmatched. Germline CDR1 is ENHRY and CDR2 is SYGVKD. CDR3: CAISESISGLLAGGETQYF. The DNA for the CDR3 is TGTGCCATCAGTGAGTCGATCAGTGGACTACTAGCGGGAGGAGAGACCCAGTACTTC.

In its sample, this clonotype was seen a few times. The chain joins TRBV6-1 to TRBJ2-1; 9 positions agree with TRBD2. The CDR3 runs to 15 residues. V dropped 6 bases and J dropped 5; count of bases not matched to a gene: 8. Germline V gene data show CDR1 as MNHNS and CDR2 as SASEGT. The CDR3 region is CASSKGGLAHNEQFF. CDR3 nucleotide sequence: TGTGCCAGCAGCAAGGGGGGACTAGCTCACAATGAGCAGTTCTTC.

This clonotype was detected a few times. V gene TRBV28 combines with J gene TRBJ2-5; 8 nucleotides line up with TRBD1. The germline V gene has CDR1 MDHEN and CDR2 SYDVKM. Trimming removed 7 bases from V and 1 base from J; junction bases left unmatched: 8. This CDR3 has 15 amino acids. The CDR3 nucleotides are TGTGCCAGCACCTCGACCACAGGGGGCCAAGAGACCCAGTACTTC. This codes for CASTSTTGGQETQYF. The full variable domain, completed using reference TRBV28 and TRBJ2-5, is DVKVTQSSRYLVKRTGEKVFLECVQDMDHENMFWYRQDPGLGLRLIYFSYDVKMKEKGDIPEGYSVSREKKERFSLILESASTNQTSMYLCASTSTTGGQETQYFGPGTRLLVL.

This clonotype was recorded many times. The J gene is TRBJ1-1, the V gene TRBV7-2; D remains unclear. The germline V and J ends were trimmed by 3 bases and 3 bases, with 2 bases remaining between them. The CDR3 is made up of 11 amino acids. Germline lookup yields CDR1 SGHTA and CDR2 FQGNSA. The CDR3 DNA sequence: TGTGCCAGCAGCTTCGACACTGAAGCTTTCTTT. Translation gives CASSFDTEAFF. Combining the CDR3 with reference TRBV7-2 and TRBJ1-1 gives the whole variable domain GAGVSQSPSNKVTEKGKDVELRCDPISGHTALYWYRQSLGQGLEFLIYFQGNSAPDKSGLPSDRFSAERTGGSVSTLTIQRTQQEDSAVYLCASSFDTEAFFGQGTRLTVV.

The rearrangement joins TRBV20-1 to TRBJ1-5; the D is unclear. The V and J ends lost 4 bases and 0 bases respectively, with 10 bases between them. This CDR3 is 14 amino acids long. The germline V gene encodes CDR1 DFQATT and CDR2 SNEGSKA (reference sequence). The CDR3, as DNA: TGCAGTGCTACTGTAGCTAATAGCAATCAGCCCCAGCATTTT. Amino acids: CSATVANSNQPQHF.

The J gene is TRBJ1-1, the V gene TRBV7-9; D is possibly TRBD1 (6 bases). The V end lost 1 base, the J end lost 0 bases, and 9 bases lay between the germline ends. The length of the CDR3 is 15 residues. Germline CDR1 SEHNR, CDR2 FQNEAQ (reference sequence). In DNA form, the CDR3 reads TGTGCCAGCAGCTTAGGCGGGACAATGAACACTGAAGCTTTCTTT. Translated, it gives CASSLGGTMNTEAFF. The variable domain in full, with the rest retrieved from reference TRBV7-9 and TRBJ1-1, is DTGVSQNPRHKITKRGQNVTFRCDPISEHNRLYWYRQTLGQGPEFLTYFQNEAQLEKSRLLSDRFSAERPKGSFSTLEIQRTEQGDSAMYLCASSLGGTMNTEAFFGQGTRLTVV.

This chain connects TRBV12-3 or TRBV12-4 to TRBJ1-6; D may be TRBD1 (5 bases). The V gene lost 7 bases and the J gene lost 13 bases, with 11 bases spanning the gap. The CDR3 totals 11 residues. In DNA form, the CDR3 reads TGTGCCAGCACCGCCTGGGGGCCCCTCCACTTT. Encoded protein: CASTAWGPLHF.

The chain joins TRBV27 to TRBJ1-2, with D maybe TRBD1 (5 bases). In germline, CDR1 is MNHEY, CDR2 SMNVEV (reference sequence). The V end lost 0 bases, the J end lost 5 bases, and 13 bases lay between the germline ends. There are 15 residues in the CDR3. The CDR3 DNA reads as TGTGCCAGCAGTTTATCAGGAGGGGCCCTGTATGGCTACACCTTC. Amino acid sequence: CASSLSGGALYGYTF.

This clonotype appeared a few times. The CDR3 spells CSALTSGRRRETQYF. Here the CDR3 DNA reads TGCAGTGCTTTGACTAGCGGGAGGAGGCGGGAGACCCAGTACTTC. The chain recombines TRBV20-1 with TRBJ2-5; 13 bases are shared with TRBD2. J lost 5 bases, V lost 5 bases, and 8 bases had no gene match. The CDR3 contains 15 residues. Germline lookup yields CDR1 DFQATT and CDR2 SNEGSKA (reference sequence).

The chain employs TRBV6-5 and TRBJ2-7, with 10 positions matching TRBD1. Unmatched junction bases numbered 12, after V lost 2 bases and J lost 5 bases. This CDR3 region has 17 residues. The V gene's germline CDR1 is MNHEY and CDR2 SVGAGI. CDR3 nucleotides: TGTGCCAGCAGTTACGCGAGACCGGGACAGGGGCTCGACGAGCAGTACTTC. Protein: CASSYARPGQGLDEQYF.

V and J are TRBV30 and TRBJ1-2, with a possible D match to TRBD1 (5 bases). Trimming took off 5 bases at V and 4 bases at J, with 14 bases between the two ends. This CDR3 is 13 amino acids long. Germline V gives CDR1 GTSNPN, CDR2 SVGIG (reference sequence). CDR3 nucleotides: TGTGCCTGGTCAACAGGTTACCTCTATGGCTACACCTTC. Translating gives CAWSTGYLYGYTF.

The rearrangement links TRBV3-1 to TRBJ2-7, with 12 positions matching TRBD2. V lost 6 bases, J lost 4 bases, and 4 bases stayed unmatched. CDR1 and CDR2 from the germline V gene are LGHDT and YNNKEL (reference sequence). CDR3 size: 14 residues. The CDR3 protein is CASRPTSGGYEQYF. The DNA of the CDR3 is TGTGCCAGCAGACCGACTAGCGGGGGATACGAGCAGTACTTC.

The J gene is TRBJ2-7, the V gene TRBV3-1; a weak D match, TRBD1 (5 bases). V was cut by 2 bases and J by 3 bases, with 8 bases left in between. This CDR3 region has 13 residues. Germline CDR1 is LGHDT and CDR2 is YNNKEL (reference sequence). The CDR3 DNA reads as TGTGCCAGCAGCCAAAATAGGGGCTACGAGCAGTACTTC. The encoded protein is CASSQNRGYEQYF.

V usage is TRBV5-5 and J usage is TRBJ2-5; possibly TRBD2 for D (6 bases). V was shortened by 4 bases and J by 2 bases, with 9 bases between the two germline ends. From germline, CDR1 is SGHKS and CDR2 YYEKEE (reference sequence). The CDR3 totals 13 residues. This CDR3 reads CASSAGPQETQYF. CDR3 coding DNA: TGTGCCAGCAGCGCGGGACCACAAGAGACCCAGTACTTC.

This clonotype turned up a few times. CDR3: CASSYGTGYNQPQHF. CDR3 DNA: TGTGCCAGCAGTTACGGGACAGGGTATAATCAGCCCCAGCATTTT. The chain carries TRBV6-5 and TRBJ1-5; 9 nucleotides agree with TRBD1. Germline-derived CDR1 and CDR2 are MNHEY and SVGAGI. V shed 2 bases and J 4 bases; nucleotides not matched to a gene: 3. There are 15 residues in the CDR3.